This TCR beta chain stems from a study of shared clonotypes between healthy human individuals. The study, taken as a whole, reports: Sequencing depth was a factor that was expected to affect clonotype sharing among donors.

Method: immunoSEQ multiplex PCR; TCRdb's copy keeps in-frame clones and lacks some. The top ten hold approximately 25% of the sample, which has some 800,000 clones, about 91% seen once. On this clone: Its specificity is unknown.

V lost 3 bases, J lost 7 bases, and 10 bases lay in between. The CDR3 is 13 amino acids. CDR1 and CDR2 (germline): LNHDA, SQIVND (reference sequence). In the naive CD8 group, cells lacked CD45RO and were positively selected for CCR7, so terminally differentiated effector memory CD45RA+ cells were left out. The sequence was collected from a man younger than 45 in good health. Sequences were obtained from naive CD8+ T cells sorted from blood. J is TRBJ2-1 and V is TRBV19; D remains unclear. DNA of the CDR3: TGTGCCAGTAGTATTTGGGATGGAAATGAGCAGTTCTTC. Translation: CASSIWDGNEQFF.